These T cell receptor beta chains were read from a single sample in a study of CXCR3-negative and CXCR3-positive naive CD8 T cells. TCRdb re-called the 5' RACE reads and catalogs CDR3 proteins one per entry, DNA excluded. The sample shows over 70,000 distinct CDR3 sequences, and over 0.4% sits with its ten largest clones. The sample was naive CXCR3+ CD8+ T cells from blood. The receptors come from a human donor in good health. Some clones in this sample may be carry-over from other donors' samples. The CDR3 runs from the conserved cysteine through the conserved F or W.

J gene,V gene,CDR3 protein
TRBJ1-2,TRBV29-1,CSVEGNGGYTF
TRBJ2-1,TRBV7-9,CASSLRRAKFF
TRBJ2-1,TRBV9,CASSVGTAEQFF
TRBJ2-7,TRBV6-6,CASSDPGQGSYEQYF
TRBJ2-3,TRBV12-3/TRBV12-4,CASSFGTAGTDTQYF
TRBJ2-3,TRBV6-5,CASSYHRDRDTQYF
TRBJ2-1,TRBV4-1,CASSQDPAPSSYNEQFF
TRBJ2-2,TRBV28,CASNPGAGELFF
TRBJ2-2,TRBV20-1,CSARGLAGGDTGELFF
TRBJ2-5,TRBV30,CAWSVPTSAKETQYF
TRBJ2-7,TRBV29-1,CSATGQTSYEQYF
TRBJ2-2,TRBV9,CASSETSGYYDTGELFF
TRBJ2-3,TRBV28,CASSVTGSTDTQYF
TRBJ2-7,TRBV28,CASSSPGQGTYEQYF
TRBJ2-1,TRBV7-9,CASSTPGQSSYNEQFF
TRBJ2-3,TRBV10-3,CAISESGTNTDTQYF
TRBJ1-5,TRBV25-1,CDQTPQGGGRNQPQHF
TRBJ2-7,TRBV7-9,CASSQGQGSYEQYF
TRBJ2-1,TRBV5-5,CASSLGTGRASEQFF
TRBJ1-2,TRBV5-1,CASSLSAGADYGYTF
TRBJ2-7,TRBV9,CASSVGPSTYEQYF
TRBJ1-2,TRBV7-9,CASSPDRGYTF
TRBJ2-1,TRBV5-1,CASSLAPRDEQFF
TRBJ1-6,TRBV6-2/TRBV6-3,CASSYSIRAGSYNSPLHF
TRBJ2-7,TRBV13,CASSTSGSSYEQYF
TRBJ1-1,TRBV9,CASSVADRGLRAFF
TRBJ2-1,TRBV6-5,CASGFYNEQFF
TRBJ2-7,TRBV21-1,CASSKGRRGEQYF
TRBJ2-1,TRBV28,CASSKPPRYNEQFF
TRBJ1-1,TRBV7-2,CASSLWVKTEAFF
TRBJ1-1,TRBV15,CATSRDRGREAFF
TRBJ2-5,TRBV28,CASSLGLAEKETQYF
TRBJ2-7,TRBV28,CASSLWQGAFHEQYF
TRBJ1-1,TRBV6-5,CASSYGGEAFF
TRBJ2-3,TRBV7-6,CASSLGTSGFGTDTQYF
TRBJ2-5,TRBV19,CASSARTGGPETQYF
TRBJ2-4,TRBV20-1,CSARVGYRRDAKNIQYF
TRBJ2-4,TRBV5-1,CASGESGHIQYF
TRBJ2-1,TRBV27,CASSLQSSYNEQFF
TRBJ2-4,TRBV10-2,CASSEVGTSENIQYF
TRBJ2-1,TRBV28,CASSLGFDEQFF
TRBJ2-3,TRBV6-6,CASRTVGETDTQYF
TRBJ1-4,TRBV5-1,CASSPRGGTTNEKLFF
TRBJ2-3,TRBV7-9,CASTAGLAGRDTQYF
TRBJ2-5,TRBV29-1,CSVEDGGQGGQETQYF
TRBJ1-6,TRBV28,CASSETREDSPLHF
TRBJ1-1,TRBV6-6,CASSWEGGTEAFF